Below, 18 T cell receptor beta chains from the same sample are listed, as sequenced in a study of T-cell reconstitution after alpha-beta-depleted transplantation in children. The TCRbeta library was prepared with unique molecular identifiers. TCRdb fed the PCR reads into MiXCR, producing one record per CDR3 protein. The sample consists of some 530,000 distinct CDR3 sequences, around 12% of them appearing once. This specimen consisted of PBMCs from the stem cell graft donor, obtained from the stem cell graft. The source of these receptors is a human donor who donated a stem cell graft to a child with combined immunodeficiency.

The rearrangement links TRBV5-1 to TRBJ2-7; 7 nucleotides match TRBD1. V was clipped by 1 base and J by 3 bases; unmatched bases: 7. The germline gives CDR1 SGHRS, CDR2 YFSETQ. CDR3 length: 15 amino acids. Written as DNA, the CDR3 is TGCGCCAGCAGCTTGTTAGGACAGGAACTCTACGAGCAGTACTTC. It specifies CASSLLGQELYEQYF.

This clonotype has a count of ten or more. The DNA of the CDR3 is TGCAGCGTTGATCCCGTTCAGGTCTCTTATGGCTACACCTTC. Residues: CSVDPVQVSYGYTF. The genes are TRBV29-1 and TRBJ1-2, with D uncertain. The CDR3 consists of 14 residues. The germline V and J ends were trimmed by 3 bases and 5 bases, with 16 bases remaining between them. Germline V CDR1 and CDR2: SQVTM, ANQGSEA.

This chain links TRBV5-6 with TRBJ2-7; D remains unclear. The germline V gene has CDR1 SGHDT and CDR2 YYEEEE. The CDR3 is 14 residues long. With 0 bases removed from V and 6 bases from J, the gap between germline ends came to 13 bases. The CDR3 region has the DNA TGTGCCAGCAGCTTGGCCAACACGGGTTTCGAGCAGTACTTC. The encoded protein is CASSLANTGFEQYF.

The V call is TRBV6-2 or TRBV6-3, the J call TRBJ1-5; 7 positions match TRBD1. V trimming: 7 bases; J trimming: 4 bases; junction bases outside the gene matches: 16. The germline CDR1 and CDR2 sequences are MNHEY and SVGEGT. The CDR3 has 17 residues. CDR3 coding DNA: TGTGCCAGCAAGGGACAGACGTTCAGGGTCTTGAATCAGCCCCAGCATTTT. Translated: CASKGQTFRVLNQPQHF.

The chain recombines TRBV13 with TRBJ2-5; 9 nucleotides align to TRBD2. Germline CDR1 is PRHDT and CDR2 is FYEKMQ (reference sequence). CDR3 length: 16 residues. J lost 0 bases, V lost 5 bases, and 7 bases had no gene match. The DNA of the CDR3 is TGTGCCAGCAGCAACCCTAGCGGGGAAGACCAAGAGACCCAGTACTTC. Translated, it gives CASSNPSGEDQETQYF.

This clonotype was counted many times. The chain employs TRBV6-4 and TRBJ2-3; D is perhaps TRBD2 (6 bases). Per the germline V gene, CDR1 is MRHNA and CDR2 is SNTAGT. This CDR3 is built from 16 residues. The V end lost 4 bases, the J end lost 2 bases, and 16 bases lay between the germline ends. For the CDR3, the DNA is TGTGCCAGCAGTGGGGATAGCGGAGCTGACACAGATACGCAGTATTTT. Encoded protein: CASSGDSGADTDTQYF.

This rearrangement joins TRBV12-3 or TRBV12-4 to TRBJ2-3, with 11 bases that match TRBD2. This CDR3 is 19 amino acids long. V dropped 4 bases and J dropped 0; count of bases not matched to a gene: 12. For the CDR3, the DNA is TGTGCCAGCAGTTCCCTTTTAGCGGGAGGGCACTCTAGCACAGATACGCAGTATTTT. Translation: CASSSLLAGGHSSTDTQYF.

The CDR3 sequence is CASSLYGTAYNEQFF. CDR3 DNA: TGTGCCAGCAGCTTATATGGGACTGCCTACAATGAGCAGTTCTTC. J is TRBJ2-1 and V is TRBV7-9, with D perhaps matching TRBD2 (6 bases). CDR1 SEHNR and CDR2 FQNEAQ come from the germline V gene (reference sequence). The V end lost 2 bases, the J end lost 2 bases, and 10 bases lay between the germline ends. CDR3 length equals 15 residues. The full variable domain, with the rest looked up from reference TRBV7-9 and TRBJ2-1, is DTGVSQNPRHKITKRGQNVTFRCDPISEHNRLYWYRQTLGQGPEFLTYFQNEAQLEKSRLLSDRFSAERPKGSFSTLEIQRTEQGDSAMYLCASSLYGTAYNEQFFGPGTRLTVL.

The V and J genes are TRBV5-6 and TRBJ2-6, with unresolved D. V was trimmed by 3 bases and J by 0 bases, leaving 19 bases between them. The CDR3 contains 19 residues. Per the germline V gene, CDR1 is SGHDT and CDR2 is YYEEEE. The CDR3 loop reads CASSSVGDNTPSGANVLTF. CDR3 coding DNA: TGTGCCAGCAGCTCTGTCGGAGACAACACACCCTCTGGGGCCAACGTCCTGACTTTC.

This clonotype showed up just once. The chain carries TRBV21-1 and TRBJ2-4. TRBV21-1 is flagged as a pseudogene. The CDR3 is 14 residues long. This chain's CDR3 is CASSKMWQKNIQYF. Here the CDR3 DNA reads TGTGCCAGCAGCAAAATGTGGCAGAAAAACATTCAGTACTTC.

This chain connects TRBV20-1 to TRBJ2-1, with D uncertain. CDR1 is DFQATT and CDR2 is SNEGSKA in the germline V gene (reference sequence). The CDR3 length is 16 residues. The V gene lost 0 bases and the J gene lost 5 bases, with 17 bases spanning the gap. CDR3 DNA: TGCAGTGCTAGAGATAAAATGTCCTACGGTGACAATGAGCAGTTCTTC. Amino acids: CSARDKMSYGDNEQFF.

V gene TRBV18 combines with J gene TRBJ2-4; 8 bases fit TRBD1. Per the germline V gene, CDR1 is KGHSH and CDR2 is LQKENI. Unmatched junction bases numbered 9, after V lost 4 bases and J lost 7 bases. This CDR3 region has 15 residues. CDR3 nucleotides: TGTGCCAGCTCACTAAGGACAGGGCAGGTGAACATTCAGTACTTC. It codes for CASSLRTGQVNIQYF.

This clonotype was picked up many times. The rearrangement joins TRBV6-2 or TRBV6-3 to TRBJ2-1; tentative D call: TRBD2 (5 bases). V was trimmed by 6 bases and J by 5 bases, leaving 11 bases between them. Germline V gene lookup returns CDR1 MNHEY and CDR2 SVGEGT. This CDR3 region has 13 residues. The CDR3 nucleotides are TGTGCCAGCAGCCTCGACTATAACAATGAGCAGTTCTTC. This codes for CASSLDYNNEQFF.

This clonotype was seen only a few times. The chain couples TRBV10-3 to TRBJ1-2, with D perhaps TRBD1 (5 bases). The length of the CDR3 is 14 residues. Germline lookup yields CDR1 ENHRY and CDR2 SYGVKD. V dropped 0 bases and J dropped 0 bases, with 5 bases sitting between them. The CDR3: CAISESTANYGYTF. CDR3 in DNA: TGTGCCATCAGTGAGTCGACAGCTAACTATGGCTACACCTTC.

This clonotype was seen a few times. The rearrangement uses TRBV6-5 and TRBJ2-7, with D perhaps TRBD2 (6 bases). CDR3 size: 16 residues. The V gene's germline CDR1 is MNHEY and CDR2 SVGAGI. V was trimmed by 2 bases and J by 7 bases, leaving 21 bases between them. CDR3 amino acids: CASSYGFAGPDREQYF. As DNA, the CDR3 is TGTGCCAGCAGTTACGGCTTTGCGGGACCCGACCGGGAGCAGTACTTC.

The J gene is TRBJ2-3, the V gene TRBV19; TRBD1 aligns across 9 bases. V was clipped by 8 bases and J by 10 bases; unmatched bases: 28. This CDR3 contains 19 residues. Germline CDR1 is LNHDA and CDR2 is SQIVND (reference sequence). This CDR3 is CASYSGQGFRPPLSGSQYF. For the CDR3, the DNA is TGTGCCAGTTACTCGGGACAGGGATTTCGTCCGCCCCTGTCCGGGTCGCAGTATTTT.

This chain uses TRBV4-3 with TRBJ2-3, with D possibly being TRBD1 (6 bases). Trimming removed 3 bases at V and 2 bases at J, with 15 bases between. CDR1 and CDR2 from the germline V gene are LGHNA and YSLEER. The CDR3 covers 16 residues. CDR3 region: CASSHYRGGPTDTQYF. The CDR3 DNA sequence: TGCGCCAGCAGCCATTACCGTGGGGGCCCCACAGATACGCAGTATTTT.

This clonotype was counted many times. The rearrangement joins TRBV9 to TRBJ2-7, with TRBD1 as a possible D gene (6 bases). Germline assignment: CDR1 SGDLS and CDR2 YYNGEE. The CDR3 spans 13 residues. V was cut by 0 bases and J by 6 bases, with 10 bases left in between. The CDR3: CASSVETGFEQYF. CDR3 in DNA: TGTGCCAGCAGCGTAGAAACAGGGTTCGAGCAGTACTTC.